The 10 T cell receptor beta chains in this list originate from one sample, sequenced in a study of Graves' ophthalmopathy and Graves' hyperthyroidism (dated by TCRdb to 2017 to 2018). The sequencer listed for this sample is Illumina HiSeq 2000. For repertoire sequencing, TCR beta CDR3 regions were amplified from RNA transcripts. HTBI primers and the Qiagen OneStep RT-PCR kit were used in a first-round RT-PCR, which was followed by a second-round multiplex PCR, size selection and purification. In-frame beta chains were kept once TCRdb had trimmed the public reads at Q25 with fastp and called clones with MiXCR. Identical CDR3 proteins give one entry, which carries the most common genes and DNA. The sample table holds around 590,000 distinct CDR3 sequences, of which under 45% were seen once. The ten largest account for roughly 4% of the sample. The specimen sequenced was peripheral blood or thyroid tissue (not recorded which). The origin of the receptors is an adult man with Graves' hyperthyroidism.

This clonotype was seen a handful of times. The V and J genes are TRBV5-1 and TRBJ2-6, with 9 positions matching TRBD1. This CDR3 spans 18 amino acids. Germline assignment: CDR1 SGHRS and CDR2 YFSETQ. The V and J ends lost 4 bases and 1 base, in that order; junction bases with no gene match: 9. The CDR3 region is CASSPRDRVKSGANVLTF. As DNA, the CDR3 is TGCGCCAGCAGCCCCCGGGACAGGGTAAAATCTGGGGCCAACGTCCTGACTTTC.

A remark on this clonotype: A much more abundant neighbour one base away suggests this may be a read error. This sequence joins TRBV2 and TRBJ2-7; a possible D gene is TRBD2 (5 bases). Germline lookup yields CDR1 SNHLY and CDR2 FYNNEI. There are 14 residues in the CDR3. CDR3: CASSVSAVSYERYF. The DNA of the CDR3 is TGTGCCAGCAGTGTTTCAGCGGTCTCCTACGAGCGGTACTTC.

In regard to this clonotype: This sequence may be a read error, since a much larger clone differs from it by one base. The V and J genes are TRBV29-1 and TRBJ2-7; TRBD1 aligns across 11 bases. J gave up 3 bases and V 7 bases, and 5 bases lay outside the gene matches. Germline V gene sequence: CDR1 SQVTM, CDR2 ANQGSEA. The CDR3 sequence is 13 residues long. DNA for the CDR3: TGCAGCGACCGGGACAGGGGGGACTACGAGCAGTACTTC. This encodes CSDRDRGDYEQYF.

The gene calls are TRBV20-1 and TRBJ2-2, with 7 positions matching TRBD2. The V gene end was trimmed by 5 bases and the J gene end by 1 base; junction bases not matched to a gene: 13. The CDR3 runs to 17 residues. In germline, CDR1 is DFQATT, CDR2 SNEGSKA (reference sequence). CDR3 sequence: CSAHTLGRAMNTGELFF. The CDR3, as DNA: TGCAGTGCTCACACCCTAGGGAGGGCAATGAACACCGGGGAGCTGTTTTTT.

This clonotype was counted ten times or more. This chain joins TRBV20-1 and TRBJ1-4; 11 bases map to TRBD1. Trimming removed 3 bases from V and 8 bases from J; junction bases left unmatched: 2. Germline V gene lookup returns CDR1 DFQATT and CDR2 SNEGSKA (reference sequence). The CDR3 length is 13 residues. The CDR3 protein is CSARGTGGEKLFF. The CDR3 nucleotides are TGCAGTGCTAGGGGGACAGGGGGGGAAAAACTGTTTTTT.

This clonotype was detected many times. J is TRBJ1-5 and V is TRBV2; no reliable D call. From germline, CDR1 is SNHLY and CDR2 FYNNEI. The CDR3 sequence is 13 residues long. Trimming stripped 6 bases from V and 3 bases from J, with 9 bases between. In nucleotides, the CDR3 is TGTGCCAGCAGGCAGCTTTACAATCAGCCCCAGCATTTT. It encodes CASRQLYNQPQHF.

The sample holds a few counts of this clonotype. The chain is built from TRBV6-1 and TRBJ1-5, with TRBD1 as a possible D gene (6 bases). Germline values: CDR1 MNHNS, CDR2 SASEGT. V lost 6 bases to trimming and J lost 2 bases, with 20 bases between them. The CDR3 is made up of 17 amino acids. In DNA, the CDR3 is TGTGCCAGCAGCGAACAGGGATCTGGGTTACGCAATCAGCCCCAGCATTTT. The encoded protein is CASSEQGSGLRNQPQHF.

This clonotype appeared a few times. This chain links TRBV5-1 with TRBJ2-3; unclear D gene. Between the trimmed V and J ends, which lost 7 bases and 2 bases, there was a span of 5 bases. From germline, CDR1 is SGHRS and CDR2 YFSETQ. CDR3 length: 11 amino acids. The CDR3 sequence is CASGPTDTQYF. As DNA, the CDR3 is TGCGCCAGCGGACCCACAGATACGCAGTATTTT.

This rearrangement joins TRBV2 to TRBJ2-2; 11 nucleotides agree with TRBD2. The germline gives CDR1 SNHLY, CDR2 FYNNEI. There are 15 residues in the CDR3. The V gene end was trimmed by 6 bases and the J gene end by 2 bases; junction bases not matched to a gene: 2. The CDR3 DNA sequence: TGTGCCAGCAGAACTAGCGGGAGTAACACCGGGGAGCTGTTTTTT. Protein sequence: CASRTSGSNTGELFF.

J is TRBJ1-2 and V is TRBV28; D is ambiguous. Between the trimmed V and J ends, which lost 6 bases and 8 bases, there was a span of 16 bases. This CDR3 is built from 13 residues. In germline, CDR1 is MDHEN, CDR2 SYDVKM. CDR3 sequence reads: CASSLSQSYGYTF. The CDR3 DNA reads TGTGCCAGCAGCTTGAGCCAGTCGTACGGCTACACCTTC.